This TCR beta chain was sequenced during a study of Ad26.COV2.S vaccination and SARS-CoV-2 variants. The overall study: The donor participated in the COV1001 trial, in its Ad26.COV2.S arm. Intramuscular Ad26.COV2.S at 5x10^10 or 1x10^11 viral particles.

V shed 5 bases, J shed 1 base, and the junction held 7 bases outside the gene matches. The CDR3 contains 17 residues. CDR1 and CDR2 from the germline V gene are LNHDA and SQIVND (reference sequence). Findings of the study overall: Spike-specific TCR breadth in vaccine recipients exceeded that seen in placebo recipients.

Data came from immunoSEQ multiplex PCR; TCRdb stores just in-frame clones and leaves some out. The sample contains about 680,000 clones, roughly 90% of which appear only once. Regarding treatment: some 19 received Ad26.COV2.S at low or high dose, single or two shots; about 5 received placebo; per-sample allocation not given. Samples analyzed were those drawn on day 63 after the first vaccine or placebo injection. Boston hosted the donor, who was an adult aged 18-55 years. A note on this clone: The antigen is not known.

The sequencing used peripheral blood, collected in a trial of Ad26.COV2.S vaccine versus placebo. The clonotype originates from a person between 18 and 59 years old who received the Ad26.COV2.S COVID-19 vaccine or a placebo. The rearrangement joins TRBV19 to TRBJ2-1; 11 bases align to TRBD2. CDR3 residues: CASSQRLAGISYNEQFF. The CDR3 DNA follows: TGTGCCAGTAGTCAAAGACTAGCGGGAATTTCCTACAATGAGCAGTTCTTC.